The T cell receptor (beta chain) under discussion was sequenced for a study of blood T cell repertoires in COVID-19. As for the study in general: Acute and convalescent COVID-19 samples came from the United States, Italy and Spain. Sources were T cells, B-cell-depleted T cells, or PBMCs; the material itself was cDNA or gDNA.

The authors' processing: Amplified reference gene primers provided the basis for estimating nucleated cell counts. Libraries were prepared by immunoSEQ multiplex PCR; TCRdb keeps only in-frame clonotypes and omits some of them. D and trimming were read from the DNA, whereas the V and J calls and clone size are those reported in that table. The repertoire holds 150,000 to 200,000 clones, with 80% to 90% as singletons. This clone was counted between two and nine times. Germline CDR1 is SGHRS and CDR2 is YFSETQ. The V end lost 0 bases, the J end lost 3 bases, and 4 bases lay between the germline ends. The CDR3 is made up of 13 amino acids.

This receptor was obtained from a human donor in a cohort sampled during active COVID-19. The chain uses TRBV5-1 and TRBJ1-5; no clear D gene. The sample consisted of peripheral blood. The CDR3 DNA is TGCGCCAGCAGCTTGGGACACAATCAGCCCCAGCATTTT. Its protein is CASSLGHNQPQHF.